The source of this T cell receptor beta chain is a study of vaccination effects on CD4 cells after COVID-19. On this clone itself: The antigen remains undetermined.

Following 10 days of culture, CD4+ T cells were isolated. Of the BNT162b2 and mRNA-1273 vaccines, participants received two doses of one or the other. Previously uninfected by SARS-CoV-2, the vaccine recipients also showed negative nucleocapsid antibodies. Study-level points and caveats: Convalescent patients were scarce in the study, and it lacked early post-infection timepoints.

Profiled with immunoSEQ multiplex PCR; TCRdb holds only in-frame clones, not every one. The table includes about 45,000 clones, approximately 70% detected once. The CDR3 loop spans 16 amino acids. Germline assignment: CDR1 MRHNA and CDR2 SNTAGT. Trimming took 0 bases from V and 3 from J, leaving 13 bases between them. The sequence was obtained from a human donor who received a COVID-19 vaccine. The sequences come from CD4+ T cells from PBMCs cultured without peptide, collected after COVID-19 vaccination. The chain combines TRBV6-4 with TRBJ2-3; perhaps TRBD2 as D (6 bases). CDR3 sequence: CASSDSILASTDTQYF. The CDR3 DNA follows: TGTGCCAGCAGTGACTCAATACTAGCATCGACAGATACGCAGTATTTT.